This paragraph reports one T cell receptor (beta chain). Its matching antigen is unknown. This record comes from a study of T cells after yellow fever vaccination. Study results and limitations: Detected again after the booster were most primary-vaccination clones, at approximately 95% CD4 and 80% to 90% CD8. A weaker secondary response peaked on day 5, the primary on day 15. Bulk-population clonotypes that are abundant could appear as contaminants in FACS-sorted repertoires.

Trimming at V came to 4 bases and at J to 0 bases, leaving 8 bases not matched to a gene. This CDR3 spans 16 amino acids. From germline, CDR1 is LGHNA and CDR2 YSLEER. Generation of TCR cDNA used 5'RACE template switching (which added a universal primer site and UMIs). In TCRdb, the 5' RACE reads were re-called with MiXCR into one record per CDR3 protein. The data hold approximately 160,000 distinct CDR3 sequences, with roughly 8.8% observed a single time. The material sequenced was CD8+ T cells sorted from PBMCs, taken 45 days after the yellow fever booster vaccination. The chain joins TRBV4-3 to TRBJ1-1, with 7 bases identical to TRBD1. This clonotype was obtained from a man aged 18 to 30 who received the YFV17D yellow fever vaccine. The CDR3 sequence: CASSLRKQGMNTEAFF. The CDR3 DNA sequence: TGCGCCAGCAGCCTAAGGAAACAGGGGATGAACACTGAAGCTTTCTTT.